The following is a T cell receptor (beta chain) sequence with its context. Its antigen is unknown. This CDR3 is 14 amino acids long. V was cut by 8 bases and J by 3 bases, with 14 bases left in between. CDR1 is MDHEN and CDR2 is SYDVKM in the germline V gene. TCRdb recomputed calls from the reads with MiXCR, one row per CDR3 protein. The table has around 71,000 distinct CDR3 sequences, around 37% seen once. This sample was included in a study of T cell repertoires in cytomegalovirus infection. As for the study in general: Indicated by public TCR beta signatures were CMV infection and matching HLA type. Study conclusions and caveats: Carriage of CMV together with the relevant HLA was identifiable through cumulative public TCR beta family frequency. HLA-C-restricted, CMV-specific TCR beta clonotypes were dominant ex vivo.

The rearrangement links TRBV28 to TRBJ2-1; TRBD2 might be the D (6 bases). This sample comprised CD8+ T cells from cultured PBMCs, obtained from culture after CMV antigen stimulation. The clonotype originates from a human donor in good health (CMV status not recorded). Some clones in this sample may be carry-over from other donors' samples. CDR3 in DNA: TGTGCCAGCCGCCCGGAGGGGAACTACAATGAGCAGTTCTTC. Translating it yields CASRPEGNYNEQFF.